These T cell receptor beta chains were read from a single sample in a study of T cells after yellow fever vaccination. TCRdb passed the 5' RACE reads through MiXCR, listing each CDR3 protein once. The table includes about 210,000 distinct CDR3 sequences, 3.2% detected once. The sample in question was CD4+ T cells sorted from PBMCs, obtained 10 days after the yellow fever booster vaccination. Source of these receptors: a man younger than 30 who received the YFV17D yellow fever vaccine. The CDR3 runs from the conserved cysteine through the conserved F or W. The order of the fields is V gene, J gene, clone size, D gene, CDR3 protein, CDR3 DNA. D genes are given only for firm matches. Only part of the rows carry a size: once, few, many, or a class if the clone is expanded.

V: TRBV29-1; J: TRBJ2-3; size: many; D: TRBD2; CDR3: CSVEASGWGDTQYF; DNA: TGCAGCGTTGAAGCTAGCGGCTGGGGAGATACGCAGTATTTT
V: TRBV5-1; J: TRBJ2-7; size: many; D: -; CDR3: CASSLDSAEQYF; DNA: TGCGCCAGCAGCTTGGATAGCGCCGAGCAGTACTTC
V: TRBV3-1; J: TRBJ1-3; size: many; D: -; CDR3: CASSPAENTIYF; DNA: TGTGCCAGCAGCCCAGCGGAAAACACCATATATTTT
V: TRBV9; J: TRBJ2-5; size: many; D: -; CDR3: CASSVGALSLPETQYF; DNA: TGTGCCAGCAGCGTAGGAGCGCTAAGCCTTCCGGAGACCCAGTACTTC
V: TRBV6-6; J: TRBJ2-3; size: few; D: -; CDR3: CASSYSNRGPQYF; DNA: TGTGCCAGCAGTTACTCGAACCGCGGGCCGCAGTATTTT
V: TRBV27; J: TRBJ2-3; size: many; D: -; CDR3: CASSSRETLTDTQYF; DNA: TGTGCCAGCAGCAGCCGGGAGACGTTGACAGATACGCAGTATTTT
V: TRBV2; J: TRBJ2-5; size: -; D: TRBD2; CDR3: CASSPTSGGPRETQYF; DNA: TGTGCCAGCAGTCCCACTAGCGGGGGGCCCAGGGAGACCCAGTACTTC
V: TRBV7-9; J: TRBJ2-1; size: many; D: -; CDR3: CASRRTDWRGSYNEQFF; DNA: TGTGCCAGCAGACGCACGGATTGGAGGGGGTCCTACAATGAGCAGTTCTTC
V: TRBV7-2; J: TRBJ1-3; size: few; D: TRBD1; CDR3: CASSPRGVSGNTIYF; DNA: TGTGCCAGCAGCCCCAGGGGGGTCTCTGGAAACACCATATATTTT
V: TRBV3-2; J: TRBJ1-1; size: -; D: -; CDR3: CASSQRDREYPNTEAFF; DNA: TGTGCCAGCAGCCAACGGGACAGGGAATACCCGAACACTGAAGCTTTCTTT
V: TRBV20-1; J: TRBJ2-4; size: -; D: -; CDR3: CSARPTRRIQYF; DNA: TGCAGTGCTCGACCGACTAGGCGTATTCAGTACTTC
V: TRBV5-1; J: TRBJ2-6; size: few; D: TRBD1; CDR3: CASSSRGRRSGANVLTF; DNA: TGCGCCAGCAGCTCCAGGGGGCGCAGATCTGGGGCCAACGTCCTGACTTTC
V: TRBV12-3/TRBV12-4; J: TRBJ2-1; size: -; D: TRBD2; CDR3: CASSLASGGATYNEQFF; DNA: TGTGCCAGCAGTTTGGCTAGCGGGGGGGCAACCTACAATGAGCAGTTCTTC
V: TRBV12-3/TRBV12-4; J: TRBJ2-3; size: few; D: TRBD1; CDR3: CASIVGQGTDTQYF; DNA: TGTGCCAGCATAGTGGGACAGGGCACAGATACGCAGTATTTT
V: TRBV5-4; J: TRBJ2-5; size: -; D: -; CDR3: CASSSPQEGETQYF; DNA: TGTGCCAGCAGCTCCCCCCAAGAGGGCGAGACCCAGTACTTC
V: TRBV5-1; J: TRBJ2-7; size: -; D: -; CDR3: CASSLVQVEGEQYF; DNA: TGCGCCAGCAGCTTGGTGCAGGTAGAGGGCGAGCAGTACTTC
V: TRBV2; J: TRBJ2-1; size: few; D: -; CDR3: CASKWSRTDNEQFF; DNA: TGTGCCAGCAAATGGTCTAGGACGGACAATGAGCAGTTCTTC
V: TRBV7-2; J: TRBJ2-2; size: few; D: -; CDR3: CASSLDVNTGELFF; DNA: TGTGCCAGCAGCTTGGACGTGAACACCGGGGAGCTGTTTTTT
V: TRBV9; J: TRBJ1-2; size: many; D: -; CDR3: CASSADPAGYGYTF; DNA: TGTGCCAGCAGCGCCGACCCGGCAGGCTATGGCTACACCTTC
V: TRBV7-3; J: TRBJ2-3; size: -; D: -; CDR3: CASSQDSNTDTQYF; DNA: TGTGCCAGCAGCCAGGACAGTAACACAGATACGCAGTATTTT
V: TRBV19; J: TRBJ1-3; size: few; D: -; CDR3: CASSPKDRNTIYF; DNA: TGTGCCAGTAGTCCGAAGGACAGAAACACCATATATTTT
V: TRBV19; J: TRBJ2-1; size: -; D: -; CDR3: CASSPPTKGRYNEQFF; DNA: TGTGCCAGTAGTCCCCCGACCAAGGGCCGCTACAATGAGCAGTTCTTC
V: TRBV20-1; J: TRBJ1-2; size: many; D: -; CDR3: CSALTANYGYTF; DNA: TGCAGTGCTTTGACAGCTAACTATGGCTACACCTTC
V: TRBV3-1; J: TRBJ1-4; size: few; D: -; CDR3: CASSQDSAGKKLFF; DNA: TGTGCCAGCAGCCAAGATTCGGCGGGCAAAAAACTGTTTTTT
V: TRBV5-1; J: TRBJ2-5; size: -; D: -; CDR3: CASSFSPQETQYF; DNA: TGCGCCAGCAGCTTCTCACCGCAAGAGACCCAGTACTTC
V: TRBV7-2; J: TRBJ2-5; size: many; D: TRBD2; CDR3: CASSSHAGGAGQETQYF; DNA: TGTGCCAGCAGCTCCCATGCGGGGGGCGCGGGGCAAGAGACCCAGTACTTC
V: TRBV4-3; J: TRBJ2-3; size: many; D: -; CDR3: CASSQEGPGDTQYF; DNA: TGCGCCAGCAGCCAAGAGGGGCCGGGAGATACGCAGTATTTT
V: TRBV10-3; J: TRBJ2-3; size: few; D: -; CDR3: CAISGGTDTQYF; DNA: TGTGCCATCAGTGGAGGGACAGATACGCAGTATTTT
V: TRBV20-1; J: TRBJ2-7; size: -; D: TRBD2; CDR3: CSAPVAGSYEQYF; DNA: TGCAGTGCTCCCGTAGCGGGCTCCTACGAGCAGTACTTC
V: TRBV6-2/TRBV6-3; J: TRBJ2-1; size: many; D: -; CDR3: CASRTDPYNEQFF; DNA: TGTGCCAGCCGGACAGACCCCTACAATGAGCAGTTCTTC
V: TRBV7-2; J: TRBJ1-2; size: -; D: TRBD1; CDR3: CASSSDLLTGGHGYTF; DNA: TGTGCCAGCAGCTCCGACCTTTTGACAGGGGGCCATGGCTACACCTTC
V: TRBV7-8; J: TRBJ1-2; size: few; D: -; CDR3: CASAWTDNYGYTF; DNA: TGTGCCTCCGCATGGACAGATAACTATGGCTACACCTTC
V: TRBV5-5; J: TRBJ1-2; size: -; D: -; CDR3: CASSLARDRLFYGYTF; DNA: TGTGCCAGCAGCTTGGCCAGGGACCGACTATTCTATGGCTACACCTTC
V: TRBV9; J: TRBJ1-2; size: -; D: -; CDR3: CASSVDGGPLGYTF; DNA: TGTGCCAGCAGCGTTGACGGGGGCCCCTTAGGCTACACCTTC
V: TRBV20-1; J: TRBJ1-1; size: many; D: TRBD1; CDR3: CSSRQGWNTEAFF; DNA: TGCAGTTCGCGACAGGGGTGGAACACTGAAGCTTTCTTT
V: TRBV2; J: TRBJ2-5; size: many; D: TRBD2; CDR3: CASTFWGGPQTQYF; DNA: TGTGCCAGCACCTTTTGGGGGGGACCTCAGACCCAGTACTTC
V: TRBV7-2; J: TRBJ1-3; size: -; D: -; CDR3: CASSPRGYGNTIYF; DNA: TGTGCCAGCAGCCCCCGGGGGTATGGAAACACCATATATTTT
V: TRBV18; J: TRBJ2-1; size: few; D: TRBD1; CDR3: CASSLGQVTYNEQFF; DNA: TGTGCCAGCTCACTCGGACAGGTCACCTACAATGAGCAGTTCTTC
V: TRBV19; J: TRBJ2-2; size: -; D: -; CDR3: CASSIGYTGELFF; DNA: TGTGCCAGTAGTATAGGATACACCGGGGAGCTGTTTTTT
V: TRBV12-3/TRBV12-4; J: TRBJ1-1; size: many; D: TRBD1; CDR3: CASSRGTGASMNTEAFF; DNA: TGTGCCAGCAGCCGGGGAACAGGGGCTTCTATGAACACTGAAGCTTTCTTT
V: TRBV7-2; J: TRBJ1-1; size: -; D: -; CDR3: CASSLAGRPNEAFF; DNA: TGTGCCAGCAGCTTAGCGGGACGGCCGAATGAAGCTTTCTTT
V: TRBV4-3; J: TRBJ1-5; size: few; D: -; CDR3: CASSQGWVVNSNQPQHF; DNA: TGCGCCAGCAGCCAAGGATGGGTCGTTAATAGCAATCAGCCCCAGCATTTT
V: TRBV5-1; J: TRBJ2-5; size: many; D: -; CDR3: CASSLRWGPGETQYF; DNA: TGCGCCAGCAGCTTGAGGTGGGGGCCTGGAGAGACCCAGTACTTC
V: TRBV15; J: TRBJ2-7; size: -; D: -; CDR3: CATSREPVGPYEQYF; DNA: TGTGCCACCAGCAGAGAGCCTGTCGGTCCCTACGAGCAGTACTTC
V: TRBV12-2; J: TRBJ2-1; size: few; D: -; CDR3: CASRLAGNEQFF; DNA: TGTGCAAGTCGCTTAGCCGGGAATGAGCAGTTCTTC
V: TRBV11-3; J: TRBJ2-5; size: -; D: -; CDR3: CASSSGGVSKTQYF; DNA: TGTGCCAGCAGCTCCGGAGGAGTTTCGAAGACCCAGTACTTC
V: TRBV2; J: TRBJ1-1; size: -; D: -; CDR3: CASSYTGFETEAFF; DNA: TGTGCCAGCAGCTATACAGGGTTTGAGACTGAAGCTTTCTTT
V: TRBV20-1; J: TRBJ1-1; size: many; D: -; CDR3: CSAPPAGYAEAFF; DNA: TGCAGTGCTCCACCTGCGGGGTACGCTGAAGCTTTCTTT
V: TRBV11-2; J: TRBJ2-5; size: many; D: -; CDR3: CASSSGPIGETQYF; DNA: TGTGCCAGCAGCTCCGGACCTATCGGGGAGACCCAGTACTTC
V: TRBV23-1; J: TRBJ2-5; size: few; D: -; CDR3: CASSQSWRDGPSETQYF; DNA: TGCGCCAGCAGTCAATCTTGGAGGGATGGCCCCTCAGAGACCCAGTACTTC